This T cell receptor (beta chain) was recorded in a study of blood T cells in healthy people across ages (dated by TCRdb to between 2015 and 2017). For the study in its entirety: In model experiments, roughly one uniquely barcoded TCR beta cDNA molecule per two T cells was captured by template switching. To track age-related changes in TCR beta repertoire diversity, the study relied on deep sequencing normalized with unique cDNA molecular identifiers. The donors were split into four age groups: young (average around 15 years), middle-aged (about 40), aged (more than 60) and long-lived (roughly 88). The study analyzed two additional independent replicas of 1 million unique cDNA reads from the same blood draw for two donors, one aged 18 to 30 and one aged 80 or older.

The donors were about 40 Caucasian individuals from Russia, aged roughly 6 to 100 years, who were systemically healthy. Around 10 milliliters of peripheral blood were collected from each donor into EDTA-treated Vacutainer tubes. Ficoll-Paque density-gradient centrifugation was used to isolate PBMCs, with at least 6.5 million per sample. Total RNA, at least 5 micrograms per sample, was extracted from PBMCs with Trizol reagent. For every donor, flow cytometry on a PBMC aliquot measured the percentage of naive CD45RAhigh/CD27high T cells. CDR3 length: 16 amino acids, cysteine to phenylalanine. The kept DNA is CDR3 alone, 48 bases in frame from the first base. V is pruned by 6 bases and J by 8 bases, leaving 18 bases of the junction without a gene match. Looking up the germline V gene yields CDR1 KGHSH and CDR2 LQKENI. The table lists this clonotype with a few counts. The antigen it binds to is not known. The input lacks base qualities; no much larger clone sits a single base away.

The method behind the library was 5' RACE. Reads for this sample came from an Illumina HiSeq 2500. The second PCR ran for about 6 to 11 cycles and used a J-beta primer mix along with a sample-barcoded 5' primer. Each TCR beta cDNA molecule received a unique molecular identifier from a template-switch 5' adaptor carrying 12 random nucleotides. Each sample yielded at least 3 million CDR3-containing paired-end reads. The Mint cDNA synthesis kit, primed by a TRBC-specific oligonucleotide, was used to synthesize first-strand cDNA from all RNA. Following uracil-DNA glycosylase treatment, a first 18-cycle PCR with universal primers M1SS and BC2_uni_R was performed on all cDNA. Under the source paper's analysis protocol: For normalization, 1 million high-quality reads were randomly selected from each sample, with every read carrying a distinct molecular identifier. Instead of being binned into consensus sequences, reads with shared molecular identifiers were discarded. MiTCR, with a Q25 quality threshold and the strictest error-elimination algorithm, was used for CDR3 identification, clonotype clustering and error correction. A nonparametric unseen species model using Euler transformation provided a lower-bound estimate of total TCR beta diversity. In TCRdb, the public reads were trimmed at Q25 with fastp and aligned with MiXCR, with productive beta chains retained. Rows with one shared CDR3 protein collapse into an entry with the most common genes and DNA. TCRdb, not the original authors, processed these V and J calls. In this sample the table shows around 820,000 distinct CDR3 sequences, 20% to 25% of which occur a single time. The ten largest clones take up around 3.6% of the sample.

Study-wide findings and limitations: The percentage of naive T cells measured by flow cytometry correlated strongly with observed TCR beta diversity. The CMV infection status of donors was not known, potentially confounding age-related changes in expanded clonotypes. Estimates of total diversity from one million sequenced T cells were regarded as lower bounds and underestimates. Because profiling used bulk unsorted PBMCs, naive and antigen-experienced compartments could not be compared conclusively. Compared with the aged group, the long-lived group had more naive CD4+ T cells, fewer expanded clones and increased TCR diversity, a pattern suggesting age selection. Observed TCR beta diversity per million T cells fell roughly linearly with age, and a significant reduction was already apparent by age around 44.

These data were also filed under a second study, of T cells of mothers and their children. Drawing on the second study: Nine systemically healthy Caucasian individuals, comprising three mothers and their six children, were included as donors. cDNA synthesis consumed the entire amount of extracted RNA, loaded at about 1.5 ug RNA in each 15 ul reaction. Sample barcodes and 2-4 random nucleotides were added via the M1S primer in the second PCR. Each mother yielded over 10 million TCR beta CDR3 reads and each child 2.5 million to 3 million reads. Thymic selection similarly shapes TCR recombination output in related and unrelated pairs, with minor effect from inherited differences. Related mother-child pairs always showed normalized repertoire overlap that was slightly higher than in unrelated mother-child pairs, though the difference was never significant. With a sensitivity of about 100 clones per million clonotypes, no persistent microchimeric T cell clones were detected. In the study, deep NGS was used to compare the TCR beta repertoires of mothers and children, and features distinguishing related mother-child pairs from unrelated individuals were sought. Mothers averaged roughly 36 +/- 4 years of age and children averaged around 10 +/- 4 years. After adapter ligation was performed with NEBNext reagents, the libraries were sequenced on an Illumina HiSeq 2000 with 100+100 nt paired-end reads. To avoid cross-contamination, the mother libraries and the child libraries were prepared a month apart and sequenced in separate runs. For each donor, somewhere between roughly 450,000 and 2,000,000 distinct TCR beta clonotypes were identified. Naive TCR beta clonotypes were estimated from low-frequency clonotypes matched to each donor's FACS-determined naive share, without sorting.

The receptor was derived from a boy between 10 and 17 years old in good health. The rearranged segments are TRBV18 and TRBJ2-7; the central 8 bases match TRBD2. The specimen was blood. The sequenced DNA is TGTGCCAGCTCCCCGGACTCAGCGGGGGCCCGTTTGAAGCAGTACTTC. Its translation is CASSPDSAGARLKQYF.